The 25 T cell receptor beta chains given below trace back to one sample, sequenced in a study of cytomegalovirus exposure and HLA in healthy donors. The PCR was carried out with 60 Vbeta primers and 13 Jbeta primers. Profiling relied on immunoSEQ multiplex PCR, and the TCRdb table lists in-frame clones only, not all of them. The sample shows more than 80,000 clones, more than 70% of them seen only once. Sequencing was performed on PBMCs. These receptors were taken from a man in his forties in good health and CMV-seronegative.

Points on this clone: The sample holds other DNA sequences that translate to the same CDR3. The chain couples TRBV6-5 to TRBJ1-6, with a tentative D call TRBD1 (5 bases). The V and J ends lost 8 bases and 7 bases respectively, with 15 bases between them. This CDR3 has 14 residues. Germline values: CDR1 MNHEY, CDR2 SVGAGI. In DNA form, the CDR3 reads TGTGCCAGCTCAGTGACGGGGGGGAATTCACCCCTCCACTTT. Amino acids: CASSVTGGNSPLHF.

Written as DNA, the CDR3 is TGCAGCGTCGCGCAGGGTTCGGTGAGGGAGACCCAGTACTTC. As protein: CSVAQGSVRETQYF. The chain uses TRBV29-1 and TRBJ2-5; possibly TRBD1 for D (5 bases). Germline V gene sequence: CDR1 SQVTM, CDR2 ANQGSEA. Trimming left V 6 bases short and J 5 bases short, with 19 bases between. This CDR3 has 14 residues.

J is TRBJ1-5 and V is TRBV6-5; 9 positions match TRBD1. The ends lost 6 bases at V and 6 bases at J; junction bases unmatched: 6. The CDR3 consists of 14 residues. The V gene's germline CDR1 is MNHEY and CDR2 SVGAGI. Here the CDR3 reads CASSQTGGGQPQHF. The CDR3 DNA reads as TGTGCCAGCAGCCAAACAGGGGGCGGTCAGCCCCAGCATTTT.

J is TRBJ2-2 and V is TRBV7-9, with 9 bases fitting TRBD2. CDR1 is SEHNR, CDR2 FQNEAQ, per germline (reference sequence). The CDR3 has 16 residues. The trim removed 4 bases at V and 1 base at J, leaving 4 bases unmatched. The CDR3 loop reads CASSSRLAVNTGELFF. CDR3 in DNA: TGTGCCAGCAGCTCTAGACTAGCGGTGAACACCGGGGAGCTGTTTTTT.

V is TRBV7-9 and J is TRBJ1-1; D is possibly TRBD1 (6 bases). Germline CDR1 and CDR2: SEHNR and FQNEAQ (reference sequence). This CDR3 is built from 14 residues. Trimming took 5 bases from V and 3 from J, leaving 13 bases between them. For the CDR3, the DNA is TGTGCCAGCAGCATAGACAGGCCATACACTGAAGCTTTCTTT. Translated, it gives CASSIDRPYTEAFF. The complete variable domain, with remaining parts taken from reference TRBV7-9 and TRBJ1-1, reads DTGVSQNPRHKITKRGQNVTFRCDPISEHNRLYWYRQTLGQGPEFLTYFQNEAQLEKSRLLSDRFSAERPKGSFSTLEIQRTEQGDSAMYLCASSIDRPYTEAFFGQGTRLTVV.

This chain uses TRBV27 with TRBJ2-7; D is perhaps TRBD1 (5 bases). Trimming removed 3 bases at V and 3 bases at J, with 12 bases between. CDR3 length equals 14 residues. Per the germline V gene, CDR1 is MNHEY and CDR2 is SMNVEV (reference sequence). The CDR3, as DNA: TGTGCCAGCAGTTTGGGGCCTGGGGTCTACGAGCAGTACTTC. Protein product: CASSLGPGVYEQYF.

The chain uses TRBV15 and TRBJ2-7; 9 positions match TRBD1. Germline V gives CDR1 LNHNV, CDR2 YYDKDF (reference sequence). V was pared by 0 bases and J by 4 bases, with 7 bases of the junction left unmatched. There are 16 residues in the CDR3. The CDR3 region has the DNA TGTGCCACCAGCAGAGATCTGCCCGGGACAGGGTACGAGCAGTACTTC. Translated: CATSRDLPGTGYEQYF.

This clone showed up just a few times. V usage is TRBV7-2 and J usage is TRBJ2-5; D is perhaps TRBD2 (6 bases). CDR1 and CDR2 (germline): SGHTA, FQGNSA. This CDR3 spans 14 amino acids. Trimming left V 4 bases short and J 2 bases short, with 11 bases between. This CDR3 is CASSWGLGQETQYF. DNA for the CDR3: TGTGCCAGCAGCTGGGGACTGGGACAAGAGACCCAGTACTTC.

The chain joins TRBV5-1 to TRBJ2-2, with D perhaps matching TRBD1 (6 bases). The CDR3 totals 13 residues. V shed 3 bases and J shed 5 bases, with 8 bases lying between them. Germline CDR1 is SGHRS and CDR2 is YFSETQ. CDR3 nucleotide sequence: TGCGCCAGCAGCTCACAGGGTACCGGGGAGCTGTTTTTT. Its protein product is CASSSQGTGELFF.

This chain uses TRBV7-2 with TRBJ1-2, with 10 bases fitting TRBD1. Germline V gene data show CDR1 as SGHTA and CDR2 as FQGNSA. The CDR3 consists of 15 residues. J lost 7 bases, V lost 3 bases, and 8 bases had no gene match. The CDR3 DNA follows: TGTGCCAGCAGCTTGGTTGGACAGGGGGGTCTTGGCTACACCTTC. Translating it yields CASSLVGQGGLGYTF.

The genes are TRBV25-1 and TRBJ1-6; possibly TRBD1 for D (5 bases). CDR1 MGHDK and CDR2 SYGVNS come from the germline V gene. This CDR3 is 13 amino acids long. Between the trimmed V and J ends, which lost 9 bases and 5 bases, there was a span of 11 bases. The CDR3 bases are TGTGCCAGTCAGGGACTGGATAATTCACCCCTCCACTTT. This codes for CASQGLDNSPLHF.

V usage is TRBV6-1 and J usage is TRBJ1-4, with D maybe TRBD1 (5 bases). Germline loops: CDR1 MNHNS, CDR2 SASEGT. Trimming cost V 1 base and J 4 bases, with 10 bases left between them. The CDR3 runs to 15 residues. The CDR3 coding sequence is TGTGCCAGCAGTGAAGAGGGGTACCTTAATGAAAAACTGTTTTTT. Translated, it gives CASSEEGYLNEKLFF.

This rearrangement joins TRBV7-8 to TRBJ1-3; D is unresolved. CDR1 SGHVS and CDR2 FQNEAQ come from the germline V gene. The CDR3 is 14 amino acids. Trimming stripped 5 bases from V and 3 bases from J, with 11 bases between. The CDR3 spells CASSPTGVGNTIYF. The DNA for the CDR3 is TGTGCCAGCAGCCCGACCGGGGTTGGAAACACCATATATTTT.

The chain joins TRBV10-2 to TRBJ2-7, with a tentative D call TRBD1 (6 bases). Germline-derived CDR1 and CDR2 are WSHSY and SAAADI. V dropped 6 bases and J dropped 1 base, with 7 bases sitting between them. The CDR3 length is 12 residues. The CDR3 spells CASSTGSYEQYF. CDR3 nucleotides: TGCGCCAGCAGCACAGGGTCCTACGAGCAGTACTTC.

In DNA form, the CDR3 reads TGTGCCAGCAGCTGGGGTGAACAGGGGTTGAACACTGAAGCTTTCTTT. Translation gives CASSWGEQGLNTEAFF. J is TRBJ1-1 and V is TRBV5-6; 7 positions agree with TRBD1. The germline V gene has CDR1 SGHDT and CDR2 YYEEEE. With 3 bases clipped from V and 0 bases from J, the junction kept 8 bases outside the gene matches. This CDR3 comprises 16 residues. The full variable domain, its missing parts supplied by reference TRBV5-6 and TRBJ1-1, is DAGVTQSPTHLIKTRGQQVTLRCSPKSGHDTVSWYQQALGQGPQFIFQYYEEEERQRGNFPDRFSGHQFPNYSSELNVNALLLGDSALYLCASSWGEQGLNTEAFFGQGTRLTVV.

The CDR3 bases are TGTGCCAGTAGTATGGACAGGGAAGCCTACAATGAGCAGTTCTTC. This encodes CASSMDREAYNEQFF. The chain uses TRBV19 and TRBJ2-1; 8 bases agree with TRBD1. The V segment lost 3 bases and the J segment 2 bases; nucleotides outside the gene matches: 3. In germline, CDR1 is LNHDA, CDR2 SQIVND (reference sequence). The CDR3 has 15 residues.

The chain joins TRBV20-1 to TRBJ1-2; tentative D call: TRBD1 (5 bases). CDR3 length equals 11 residues. Germline V gene sequence: CDR1 DFQATT, CDR2 SNEGSKA (reference sequence). CDR3 nucleotide sequence: TGCACTGCCCGGACAAACTATGGCTACACCTTC. This gives the protein CTARTNYGYTF.

This clone was recorded once. In DNA, the CDR3 is TGTGCCAGCAGCGTTCCGACAGGGGGGAACACTGAAGCTTTCTTT. It codes for CASSVPTGGNTEAFF. V is TRBV5-4 and J is TRBJ1-1; 9 positions match TRBD1. CDR1 and CDR2 (germline): SGHNT, YYREEE (reference sequence). V was clipped by 4 bases and J by 1 base; unmatched bases: 5. The CDR3 contains 15 residues.

The chain has TRBV5-1 and TRBJ2-3; TRBD1 might be the D (6 bases). V lost 4 bases to trimming and J lost 2 bases, with 8 bases between them. The CDR3 totals 13 residues. Per germline, CDR1 SGHRS and CDR2 YFSETQ. The CDR3 DNA reads as TGCGCCAGCAGCCGGACAGCCACAGATACGCAGTATTTT. Its translation is CASSRTATDTQYF.

The chain combines TRBV5-3 with TRBJ2-7; 7 bases match TRBD1. TRBV5-3 is classed as an ORF, of uncertain function. Losses at the gene ends were 3 bases for V and 2 bases for J; bases not matched to a gene: 8. This CDR3 spans 15 amino acids. This chain's CDR3 is CARSSSGTATYEQYF. Here the CDR3 DNA reads TGTGCCAGAAGCTCTTCGGGGACAGCCACCTACGAGCAGTACTTC.

The chain links TRBV5-1 to TRBJ2-1, with TRBD2 identical over 11 bases. J gave up 7 bases and V 3 bases, and 9 bases lay outside the gene matches. Germline CDR1 is SGHRS and CDR2 is YFSETQ. This CDR3 region has 16 residues. Here the CDR3 reads CASSSGLAGGWNEQFF. DNA of the CDR3: TGCGCCAGCAGCTCGGGGTTAGCGGGGGGGTGGAATGAGCAGTTCTTC.

CDR3: CASSQDFWREDEQFF. In DNA, the CDR3 is TGCGCCAGCAGCCAAGATTTTTGGAGGGAGGATGAGCAGTTCTTC. The chain links TRBV4-1 to TRBJ2-1, with D maybe TRBD2 (6 bases). Germline values: CDR1 MGHRA, CDR2 YSYEKL. The germline V and J ends were trimmed by 0 bases and 8 bases, with 14 bases remaining between them. The CDR3 covers 15 residues.

V usage is TRBV5-6 and J usage is TRBJ2-7; 8 bases are shared with TRBD2. J lost 4 bases, V lost 4 bases, and 10 bases had no gene match. Germline values: CDR1 SGHDT, CDR2 YYEEEE. This CDR3 contains 15 residues. CDR3 loop: CASSRVASGGYEQYF. The CDR3 bases are TGTGCCAGCAGCCGTGTCGCCAGCGGGGGTTACGAGCAGTACTTC.

This chain links TRBV5-1 with TRBJ2-7; maybe TRBD1 (6 bases). CDR3 length: 13 amino acids. Germline V gene data show CDR1 as SGHRS and CDR2 as YFSETQ. Trimming shortened V by 2 bases and J by 4 bases, and 10 bases separated the two germline ends. The CDR3: CASSFTGKYEQYF. In DNA form, the CDR3 reads TGCGCCAGCAGCTTTACAGGGAAGTACGAGCAGTACTTC.

Concerning this clone itself: One end of the junction varies from germline; a read error may be responsible. The chain couples TRBV7-9 to TRBJ1-1; 10 bases fit TRBD1. The germline V gene has CDR1 SEHNR and CDR2 FQNEAQ (reference sequence). CDR3 length: 15 residues. As DNA, the CDR3 is TGTTCCAGCAGCTTGACAGGGGGCCGAGGGACTGAAGCTTTCTTT. Its protein is CSSSLTGGRGTEAFF.